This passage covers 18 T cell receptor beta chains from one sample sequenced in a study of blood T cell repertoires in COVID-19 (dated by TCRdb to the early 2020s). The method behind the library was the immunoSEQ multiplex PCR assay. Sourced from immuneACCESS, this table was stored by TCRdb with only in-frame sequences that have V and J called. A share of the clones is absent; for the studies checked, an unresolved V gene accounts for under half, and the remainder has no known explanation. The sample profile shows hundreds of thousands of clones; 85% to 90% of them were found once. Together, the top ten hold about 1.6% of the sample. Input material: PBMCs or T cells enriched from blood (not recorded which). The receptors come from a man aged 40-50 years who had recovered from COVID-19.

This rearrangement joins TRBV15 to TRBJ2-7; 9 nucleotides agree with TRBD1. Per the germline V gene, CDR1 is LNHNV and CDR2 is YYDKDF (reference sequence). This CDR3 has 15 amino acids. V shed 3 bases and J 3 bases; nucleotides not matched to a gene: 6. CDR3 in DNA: TGTGCCACCAGCAGCCGACAGGGGGTTATCTACGAGCAGTACTTC. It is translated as CATSSRQGVIYEQYF.

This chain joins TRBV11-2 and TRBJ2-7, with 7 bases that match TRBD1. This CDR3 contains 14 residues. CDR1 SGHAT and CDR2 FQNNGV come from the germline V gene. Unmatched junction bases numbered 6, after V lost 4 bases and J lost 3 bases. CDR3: CASSSIRQGYEQYF. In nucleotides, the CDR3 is TGTGCCAGCAGCTCGATACGACAGGGCTACGAGCAGTACTTC.

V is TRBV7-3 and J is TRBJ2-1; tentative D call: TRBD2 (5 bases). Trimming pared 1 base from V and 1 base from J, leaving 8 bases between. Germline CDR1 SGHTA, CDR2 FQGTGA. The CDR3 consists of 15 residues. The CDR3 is CASSLNGVSYNEQFF. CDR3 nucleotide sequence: TGTGCCAGCAGCTTAAACGGGGTATCCTACAATGAGCAGTTCTTC.

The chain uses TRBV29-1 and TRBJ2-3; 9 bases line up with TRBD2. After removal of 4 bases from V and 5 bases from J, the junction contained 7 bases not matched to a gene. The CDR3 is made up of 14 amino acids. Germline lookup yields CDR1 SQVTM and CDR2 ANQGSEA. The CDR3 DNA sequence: TGCAGCGTTGGCGGGGGGGTGGTTGGAGATACGCAGTATTTT. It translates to CSVGGGVVGDTQYF.

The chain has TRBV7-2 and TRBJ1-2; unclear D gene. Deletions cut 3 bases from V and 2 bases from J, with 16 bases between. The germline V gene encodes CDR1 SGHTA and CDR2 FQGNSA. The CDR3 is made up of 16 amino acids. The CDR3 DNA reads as TGTGCCAGCAGCTTGGGCGGAGGGTTAGACAACTATGGCTACACCTTC. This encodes CASSLGGGLDNYGYTF.

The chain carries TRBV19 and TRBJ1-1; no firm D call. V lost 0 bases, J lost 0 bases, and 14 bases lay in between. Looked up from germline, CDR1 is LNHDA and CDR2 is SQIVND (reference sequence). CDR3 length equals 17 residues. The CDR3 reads CASSIDLEQYMNTEAFF. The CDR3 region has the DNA TGTGCCAGTAGTATAGATCTGGAGCAGTACATGAACACTGAAGCTTTCTTT.

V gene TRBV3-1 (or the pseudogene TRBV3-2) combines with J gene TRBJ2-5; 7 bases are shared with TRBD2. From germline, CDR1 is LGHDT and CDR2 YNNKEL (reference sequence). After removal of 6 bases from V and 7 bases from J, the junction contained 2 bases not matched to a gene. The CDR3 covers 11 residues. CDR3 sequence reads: CASRRGRTQYF. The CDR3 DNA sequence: TGTGCCAGCAGACGCGGGAGGACCCAGTACTTC.

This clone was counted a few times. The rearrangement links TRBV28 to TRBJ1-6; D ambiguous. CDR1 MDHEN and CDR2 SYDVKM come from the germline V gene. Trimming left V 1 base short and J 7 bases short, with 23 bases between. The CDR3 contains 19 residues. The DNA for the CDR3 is TGTGCCAGCAGTTTATTCCGGGGTCTCGGGCGGGGAATGAATTCACCCCTCCACTTT. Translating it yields CASSLFRGLGRGMNSPLHF.

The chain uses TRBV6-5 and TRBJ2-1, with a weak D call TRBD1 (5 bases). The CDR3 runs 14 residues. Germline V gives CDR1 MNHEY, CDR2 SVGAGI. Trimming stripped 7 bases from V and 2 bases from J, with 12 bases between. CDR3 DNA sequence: TGTGCCAGCATAGGGGCGTCGACCTACAATGAGCAGTTCTTC. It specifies CASIGASTYNEQFF.

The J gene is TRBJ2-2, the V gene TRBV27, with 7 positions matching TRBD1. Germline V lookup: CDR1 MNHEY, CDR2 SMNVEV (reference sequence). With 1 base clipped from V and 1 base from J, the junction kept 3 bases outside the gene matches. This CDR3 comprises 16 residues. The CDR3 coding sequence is TGTGCCAGCAGTTTATTGACAGGGTGGAACACCGGGGAGCTGTTTTTT. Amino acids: CASSLLTGWNTGELFF.

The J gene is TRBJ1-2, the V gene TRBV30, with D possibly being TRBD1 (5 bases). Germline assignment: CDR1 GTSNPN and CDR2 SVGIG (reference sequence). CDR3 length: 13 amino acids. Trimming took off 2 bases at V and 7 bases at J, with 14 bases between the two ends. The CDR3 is CAWSQQVFSGYTF. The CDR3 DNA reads TGTGCCTGGAGTCAACAGGTCTTCTCTGGCTACACCTTC. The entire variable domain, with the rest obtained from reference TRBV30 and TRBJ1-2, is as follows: SQTIHQWPATLVQPVGSPLSLECTVEGTSNPNLYWYRQAAGRGLQLLFYSVGIGQISSEVPQNLSASRPQDRQFILSSKKLLLSDSGFYLCAWSQQVFSGYTFGSGTRLTVV.

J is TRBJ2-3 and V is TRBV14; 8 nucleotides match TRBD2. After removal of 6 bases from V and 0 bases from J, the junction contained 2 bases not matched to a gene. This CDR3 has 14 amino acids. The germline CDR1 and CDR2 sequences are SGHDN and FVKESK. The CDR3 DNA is TGTGCCAGCAGAGCGGGAGTTAGCACAGATACGCAGTATTTT. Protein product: CASRAGVSTDTQYF.

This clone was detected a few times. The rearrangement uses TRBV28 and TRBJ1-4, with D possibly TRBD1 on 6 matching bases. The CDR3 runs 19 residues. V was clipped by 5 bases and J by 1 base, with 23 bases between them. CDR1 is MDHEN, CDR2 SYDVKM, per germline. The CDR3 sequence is CASSPTGIGALITNEKLFF. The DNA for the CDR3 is TGTGCCAGCAGTCCCACAGGGATAGGGGCCCTTATAACTAATGAAAAACTGTTTTTT.

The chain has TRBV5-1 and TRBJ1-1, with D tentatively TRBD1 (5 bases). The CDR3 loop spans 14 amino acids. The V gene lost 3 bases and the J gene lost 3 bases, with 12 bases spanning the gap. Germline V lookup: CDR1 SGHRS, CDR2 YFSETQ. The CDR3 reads CASSSQGPDTEAFF. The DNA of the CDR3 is TGCGCCAGCAGCTCGCAGGGCCCAGACACTGAAGCTTTCTTT.

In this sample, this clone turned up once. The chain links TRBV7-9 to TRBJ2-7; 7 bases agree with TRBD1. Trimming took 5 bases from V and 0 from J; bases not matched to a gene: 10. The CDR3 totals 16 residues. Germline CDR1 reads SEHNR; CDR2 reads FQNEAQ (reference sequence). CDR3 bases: TGTGCCAGCAGCCTAGGGGTCGGACAGGACTCCTACGAGCAGTACTTC. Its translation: CASSLGVGQDSYEQYF.

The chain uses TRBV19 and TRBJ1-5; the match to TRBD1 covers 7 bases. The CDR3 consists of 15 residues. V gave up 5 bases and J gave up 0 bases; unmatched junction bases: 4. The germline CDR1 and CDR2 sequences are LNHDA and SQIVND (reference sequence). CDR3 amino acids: CASSLRQGSNQPQHF. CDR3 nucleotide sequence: TGTGCCAGTAGTTTAAGACAGGGTAGCAATCAGCCCCAGCATTTT.

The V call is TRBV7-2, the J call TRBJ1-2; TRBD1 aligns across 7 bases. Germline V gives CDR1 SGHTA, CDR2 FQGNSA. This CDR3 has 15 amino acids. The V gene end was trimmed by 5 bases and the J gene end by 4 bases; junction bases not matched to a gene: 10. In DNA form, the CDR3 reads TGTGCCAGCAGCGGACCGACAGGGTATTTCTATGGCTACACCTTC. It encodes CASSGPTGYFYGYTF.

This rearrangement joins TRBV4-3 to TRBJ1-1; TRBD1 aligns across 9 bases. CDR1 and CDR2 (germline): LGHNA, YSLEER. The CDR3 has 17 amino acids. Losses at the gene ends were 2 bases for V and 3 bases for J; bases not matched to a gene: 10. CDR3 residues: CASSQTTGGEGYTEAFF. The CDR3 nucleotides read TGCGCCAGCAGCCAAACTACAGGGGGCGAAGGTTACACTGAAGCTTTCTTT.